This T cell receptor (beta chain) appears in the sequencing data of a study of radiotherapy plus CTLA-4 blockade in lung cancer. Germline V CDR1 and CDR2: ENHRY, SYGVKD. J gave up 5 bases and V 6 bases, and 2 bases lay outside the gene matches. CDR3 length: 14 residues. The protocol was immunoSEQ multiplex PCR, while the TCRdb copy is restricted to in-frame clones and leaves out a portion. The table lists roughly 120,000 clones, roughly 77% of them singletons. The source material was peripheral blood, sampled from a patient treated with radiotherapy plus ipilimumab. The sequence derives from a human donor with non-small cell lung cancer that progressed on radiotherapy plus ipilimumab. Some clones in this sample may be carry-over from other donors' samples. V and J are TRBV10-3 and TRBJ2-1; 12 nucleotides align to TRBD2. Here the CDR3 reads CAIRTSGGNNEQFF. CDR3 DNA sequence: TGTGCCATCAGGACTAGCGGGGGAAACAATGAGCAGTTCTTC.